The 17 T cell receptor beta chains reported below all come from one sample, sequenced in a study of T cell changes during pregnancy in multiple sclerosis. The table came from immunoSEQ multiplex PCR; TCRdb's copy has only in-frame clones and leaves some out. Of under 45,000 clones listed, 70% to 90% are singletons. The material sequenced was CD8+ T cells from peripheral blood mononuclear cells, taken in the first trimester of pregnancy. The receptors derive from a female donor with multiple sclerosis, enrolled in a pregnancy study.

The gene calls are TRBV10-3 and TRBJ2-1; TRBD1 might be the D (6 bases). Trimming took 6 bases from V and 6 from J, leaving 18 bases between them. Germline V gene lookup returns CDR1 ENHRY and CDR2 SYGVKD. This CDR3 is 15 amino acids long. The CDR3 protein is CAIRDRTRLGNEQFF. The DNA of the CDR3 is TGTGCCATCAGAGACAGGACCCGTCTCGGCAATGAGCAGTTCTTC.

The chain links TRBV25-1 to TRBJ1-1; D is perhaps TRBD1 (6 bases). V lost 3 bases, J lost 9 bases, and 17 bases lay in between. This CDR3 is 14 amino acids long. Germline V CDR1 and CDR2: MGHDK, SYGVNS. CDR3 loop: CASSDPAAWGQAFF. The DNA for the CDR3 is TGTGCCAGCAGTGACCCGGCCGCATGGGGGCAAGCTTTCTTT.

The rearrangement joins TRBV13 to TRBJ1-2, with D possibly matching TRBD1 (5 bases). The CDR3 contains 16 residues. Looked up from germline, CDR1 is PRHDT and CDR2 is FYEKMQ (reference sequence). Trimming removed 0 bases at V and 6 bases at J, with 17 bases between. CDR3 DNA sequence: TGTGCCAGCAGCTTAGGAGTGGGGGAGGGGATGGATGGCTACACCTTC. It codes for CASSLGVGEGMDGYTF. The whole variable domain, remainder taken from reference TRBV13 and TRBJ1-2, is AAGVIQSPRHLIKEKRETATLKCYPIPRHDTVYWYQQGPGQDPQFLISFYEKMQSDKGSIPDRFSAQQFSDYHSELNMSSLELGDSALYFCASSLGVGEGMDGYTFGSGTRLTVV.

The chain couples TRBV14 to TRBJ1-5, with 7 bases matching TRBD1. Germline lookup yields CDR1 SGHDN and CDR2 FVKESK. CDR3 length: 18 amino acids. V lost 4 bases to trimming and J lost 0 bases; unmatched junction nucleotides: 12. DNA for the CDR3: TGTGCCAGCAGCCGACAGGGCACAGGACGTTATAGCAATCAGCCCCAGCATTTT. Encoded protein: CASSRQGTGRYSNQPQHF.

This chain links TRBV18 with TRBJ2-1; D possibly corresponds to TRBD1 (6 bases). The germline V and J ends were trimmed by 5 bases and 0 bases, with 11 bases remaining between them. This CDR3 has 15 amino acids. Germline CDR1 is KGHSH and CDR2 is LQKENI. The CDR3 spells CASSVGGSSYNEQFF. The CDR3 DNA sequence: TGTGCCAGCTCAGTAGGGGGTAGCTCCTACAATGAGCAGTTCTTC.

The chain uses TRBV5-6 and TRBJ1-6; D uncertain. Germline V lookup: CDR1 SGHDT, CDR2 YYEEEE. CDR3 size: 17 residues. With 0 bases removed from V and 0 bases from J, the gap between germline ends came to 10 bases. CDR3 nucleotides: TGTGCCAGCAGCTTGGGCACCCGGAGCTCCTATAATTCACCCCTCCACTTT. As protein: CASSLGTRSSYNSPLHF.

This chain uses TRBV19 with TRBJ1-1, with 7 positions matching TRBD1. The CDR3 sequence is 14 residues long. J gave up 1 base and V 7 bases, and 6 bases lay outside the gene matches. The germline V gene encodes CDR1 LNHDA and CDR2 SQIVND (reference sequence). CDR3 coding DNA: TGTGCCAGTAAAGTCCGACAGGGGAACACTGAAGCTTTCTTT. Its translation is CASKVRQGNTEAFF.

The chain combines TRBV5-5 with TRBJ1-2; 9 bases map to TRBD1. Germline assignment: CDR1 SGHKS and CDR2 YYEKEE (reference sequence). The V gene end was trimmed by 3 bases and the J gene end by 4 bases; junction bases not matched to a gene: 10. CDR3 length equals 16 residues. The CDR3 here is CASSSNPTGGTYGYTF. DNA of the CDR3: TGTGCCAGCAGCTCGAACCCGACAGGGGGTACCTATGGCTACACCTTC.

This sequence joins TRBV19 and TRBJ1-1; unclear D gene. CDR1 and CDR2 (germline): LNHDA, SQIVND (reference sequence). V was trimmed by 3 bases and J by 2 bases, leaving 19 bases between them. CDR3 length equals 17 residues. CDR3 residues: CASSISGGGVLNTEAFF. CDR3 in DNA: TGTGCCAGTAGTATTAGTGGTGGCGGGGTCTTAAACACTGAAGCTTTCTTT.

CDR3 DNA: TGTGCCAGCAGCGTAAGGTCAGGGCCGATGAACACTGAAGCTTTCTTT. It translates to CASSVRSGPMNTEAFF. The V gene is TRBV9, the J gene TRBJ1-1; perhaps TRBD1 as D (5 bases). Trimming shortened V by 1 base and J by 0 bases, and 13 bases separated the two germline ends. CDR3 length equals 16 residues. The germline V gene encodes CDR1 SGDLS and CDR2 YYNGEE.

This rearrangement joins TRBV9 to TRBJ2-5; maybe TRBD2 (6 bases). V lost 3 bases, J lost 5 bases, and 8 bases lay in between. Germline CDR1 and CDR2: SGDLS and YYNGEE. The CDR3 sequence is 12 residues long. The CDR3 region has the DNA TGTGCCAGCAGCGGGGACTGGGAGACCCAGTACTTC. Protein product: CASSGDWETQYF.

This chain links TRBV5-6 with TRBJ2-2, with a weak D call TRBD1 (5 bases). Trimming stripped 3 bases from V and 2 bases from J, with 14 bases between. The CDR3 runs 16 residues. Germline assignment: CDR1 SGHDT and CDR2 YYEEEE. CDR3 residues: CASSSGARVNTGELFF. The CDR3 bases are TGTGCCAGCAGCTCAGGAGCCAGGGTTAACACCGGGGAGCTGTTTTTT.

The chain combines TRBV7-9 with TRBJ2-7; 7 bases line up with TRBD1. The CDR3 consists of 14 residues. Germline CDR1 is SEHNR and CDR2 is FQNEAQ (reference sequence). Trimming cost V 0 bases and J 2 bases; bases outside gene matches: 1. Here the CDR3 DNA reads TGTGCCAGCAGCTTAGCGGGACAGCCCTACGAGCAGTACTTC. Translation gives CASSLAGQPYEQYF.

This rearrangement joins TRBV29-1 to TRBJ2-7; 8 nucleotides match TRBD1. Looked up from germline, CDR1 is SQVTM and CDR2 is ANQGSEA. The trim removed 5 bases at V and 4 bases at J, leaving 4 bases unmatched. This CDR3 is 12 amino acids long. The CDR3 nucleotides read TGCAGCGTTTCGGACAGGGAATACGAGCAGTACTTC. Its protein product is CSVSDREYEQYF.

The chain recombines TRBV7-9 with TRBJ2-7; no definite D call. Germline loops: CDR1 SEHNR, CDR2 FQNEAQ (reference sequence). CDR3 size: 13 residues. Trimming stripped 4 bases from V and 0 bases from J, with 7 bases between. The CDR3 reads CASSSTVSYEQYF. The CDR3 DNA sequence: TGTGCCAGCAGCTCTACTGTCTCCTACGAGCAGTACTTC.

This chain uses TRBV6-5 with TRBJ2-5; weak D call: TRBD2 (6 bases). The CDR3 spans 15 residues. In germline, CDR1 is MNHEY, CDR2 SVGAGI. Trimming removed 0 bases from V and 1 base from J, with 9 bases in between. The chain's CDR3 is CASSYSGGVQETQYF. For the CDR3, the DNA is TGTGCCAGCAGTTACTCAGGAGGGGTCCAAGAGACCCAGTACTTC.

This rearrangement joins TRBV7-9 to TRBJ2-7, with 8 bases that match TRBD1. CDR1 SEHNR and CDR2 FQNEAQ come from the germline V gene (reference sequence). The V segment lost 5 bases and the J segment 5 bases; nucleotides outside the gene matches: 8. CDR3 length: 14 amino acids. The CDR3 DNA reads TGTGCCAGCAGCCTAGGACAGGGTTTCAACGAGCAGTACTTC. It encodes CASSLGQGFNEQYF.